Listed below are T cell receptor beta chains from one sample, sequenced in a study of post-analysis software for immune sequencing data. MiXCR, applied by TCRdb to the PCR reads, yields one record per CDR3 protein. The sample contains 160,000 or so distinct CDR3 sequences, roughly 35% of which appear only once. Source: blood, taken after autologous hematopoietic stem cell transplantation. Source of these receptors: a girl aged 10 to 17 with multiple sclerosis. Both conserved end residues are part of each CDR3. A D gene is named only where the DNA matches it firmly. Clone size is not always given. Where it is, it says once, few, many or a class for expanded clones.

len: 15; d_gene: NA; abundance: few; v_gene: TRBV20-1; j_gene: TRBJ2-5; CDR3aa: CSARDRLYQQETQYF; CDR3nt: TGCAGTGCTAGAGATCGCCTTTACCAACAAGAGACCCAGTACTTC
len: 17; d_gene: TRBD2; abundance: few; v_gene: TRBV4-3; j_gene: TRBJ2-1; CDR3aa: CASSQVPSGGRSNEQFF; CDR3nt: TGCGCCAGCAGCCAAGTCCCTAGTGGCGGGAGGAGCAATGAGCAGTTCTTC
len: 14; d_gene: NA; abundance: few; v_gene: TRBV6-1; j_gene: TRBJ1-2; CDR3aa: CASSAPENNYGYTF; CDR3nt: TGTGCCAGCAGTGCGCCAGAAAATAACTATGGCTACACCTTC
len: 13; d_gene: NA; abundance: NA; v_gene: TRBV12-3/TRBV12-4; j_gene: TRBJ1-1; CDR3aa: CASSHQGRTEAFF; CDR3nt: TGTGCCAGCAGCCATCAGGGGCGGACTGAAGCTTTCTTT
len: 16; d_gene: NA; abundance: few; v_gene: TRBV9; j_gene: TRBJ1-1; CDR3aa: CASSPILRGPDTEAFF; CDR3nt: TGTGCCAGCAGCCCAATCCTTAGGGGACCAGACACTGAAGCTTTCTTT
len: 16; d_gene: TRBD1; abundance: once; v_gene: TRBV24-1; j_gene: TRBJ2-1; CDR3aa: CATSVAGGSSYNEQFF; CDR3nt: TGTGCCACCAGTGTAGCAGGGGGAAGCTCCTACAATGAGCAGTTCTTC
len: 15; d_gene: NA; abundance: few; v_gene: TRBV28; j_gene: TRBJ1-1; CDR3aa: CASRFGKGPNTEAFF; CDR3nt: TGTGCCAGCAGGTTCGGTAAGGGTCCGAACACTGAAGCTTTCTTT
len: 12; d_gene: TRBD1; abundance: few; v_gene: TRBV27; j_gene: TRBJ2-7; CDR3aa: CASSKRQGEQYF; CDR3nt: TGTGCCAGCAGTAAAAGACAGGGCGAGCAGTACTTC
len: 13; d_gene: NA; abundance: few; v_gene: TRBV7-8; j_gene: TRBJ1-2; CDR3aa: CASSLAQRDGYTF; CDR3nt: TGTGCCAGCAGCTTAGCACAGCGTGATGGCTACACCTTC
len: 14; d_gene: TRBD2; abundance: NA; v_gene: TRBV15; j_gene: TRBJ2-3; CDR3aa: CATSRGEGHHTQYF; CDR3nt: TGTGCCACCAGCAGGGGGGAGGGGCACCATACGCAGTATTTT
len: 14; d_gene: NA; abundance: few; v_gene: TRBV20-1; j_gene: TRBJ2-1; CDR3aa: CSARGGSGYNEQFF; CDR3nt: TGCAGTGCTAGAGGAGGTAGCGGATACAATGAGCAGTTCTTC
len: 12; d_gene: TRBD2; abundance: many; v_gene: TRBV20-1; j_gene: TRBJ2-1; CDR3aa: CSARTSPNEQFF; CDR3nt: TGCAGTGCTCGGACTAGCCCCAATGAGCAGTTCTTC
len: 14; d_gene: TRBD2; abundance: few; v_gene: TRBV12-3/TRBV12-4; j_gene: TRBJ2-7; CDR3aa: CASSLGIAGDEQYF; CDR3nt: TGTGCCAGCAGTTTAGGAATAGCGGGAGACGAGCAGTACTTC
len: 12; d_gene: NA; abundance: NA; v_gene: TRBV7-2; j_gene: TRBJ1-2; CDR3aa: CASSPGVGGYTF; CDR3nt: TGTGCCAGCAGTCCAGGGGTAGGAGGCTACACCTTC
len: 12; d_gene: TRBD2; abundance: many; v_gene: TRBV12-5; j_gene: TRBJ2-5; CDR3aa: CASGREGETQYF; CDR3nt: TGTGCTAGTGGGAGGGAGGGAGAGACCCAGTACTTC
len: 11; d_gene: TRBD2; abundance: few; v_gene: TRBV12-3/TRBV12-4; j_gene: TRBJ2-7; CDR3aa: CASSLGEGRYF; CDR3nt: TGTGCCAGCAGCCTAGGGGAGGGTCGGTACTTC
len: 15; d_gene: NA; abundance: NA; v_gene: TRBV7-3; j_gene: TRBJ2-4; CDR3aa: CASSPSGVAKNIQYF; CDR3nt: TGTGCCAGCAGCCCTTCGGGGGTAGCCAAAAACATTCAGTACTTC
len: 11; d_gene: NA; abundance: once; v_gene: TRBV6-2/TRBV6-3; j_gene: TRBJ2-7; CDR3aa: CASSYYDEQYF; CDR3nt: TGTGCCAGCAGTTATTACGACGAGCAGTACTTC
len: 13; d_gene: NA; abundance: NA; v_gene: TRBV20-1; j_gene: TRBJ1-4; CDR3aa: CSAYYGVNEKRFF; CDR3nt: TGCAGTGCCTATTACGGGGTTAATGAAAAACGGTTTTTT
len: 15; d_gene: TRBD1; abundance: NA; v_gene: TRBV7-2; j_gene: TRBJ2-7; CDR3aa: CASSLDRGRSYEQYF; CDR3nt: TGTGCCAGCAGCTTGGACAGGGGGCGTTCGTACGAGCAGTACTTC
len: 12; d_gene: NA; abundance: NA; v_gene: TRBV11-2; j_gene: TRBJ2-7; CDR3aa: CASSFRAYEQYF; CDR3nt: TGTGCCAGCAGCTTCAGGGCCTACGAGCAGTACTTC
len: 13; d_gene: TRBD2; abundance: many; v_gene: TRBV10-3; j_gene: TRBJ2-3; CDR3aa: CATGLAGTDTQYF; CDR3nt: TGTGCCACCGGACTAGCGGGCACAGATACGCAGTATTTT
len: 14; d_gene: NA; abundance: NA; v_gene: TRBV12-3/TRBV12-4; j_gene: TRBJ1-1; CDR3aa: CASSLGRRNTEAFF; CDR3nt: TGTGCCAGCAGTTTAGGTCGGAGGAACACTGAAGCTTTCTTT
len: 15; d_gene: NA; abundance: NA; v_gene: TRBV7-3; j_gene: TRBJ2-3; CDR3aa: CASSFAGTPLDTQYF; CDR3nt: TGTGCCAGCAGCTTCGCCGGGACTCCCCTCGATACGCAGTATTTT
len: 14; d_gene: NA; abundance: few; v_gene: TRBV6-6; j_gene: TRBJ2-4; CDR3aa: CASSRELAKNIQYF; CDR3nt: TGTGCCAGCAGTAGGGAGCTAGCCAAAAACATTCAGTACTTC
len: 14; d_gene: TRBD1; abundance: NA; v_gene: TRBV7-9; j_gene: TRBJ2-7; CDR3aa: CASSWDRSSYEQYF; CDR3nt: TGTGCCAGCAGCTGGGACAGGTCGTCCTACGAGCAGTACTTC
len: 14; d_gene: NA; abundance: many; v_gene: TRBV14; j_gene: TRBJ2-1; CDR3aa: CASSRFSGADEQFF; CDR3nt: TGTGCCAGCAGCCGGTTCTCGGGAGCGGATGAGCAGTTCTTC
len: 23; d_gene: TRBD2; abundance: NA; v_gene: TRBV4-1; j_gene: TRBJ2-1; CDR3aa: CASSHTLHGRGSGRTFPGNVQFF; CDR3nt: TGCGCCAGCAGCCACACTTTACACGGGCGGGGTAGCGGGAGGACCTTCCCGGGCAATGTGCAGTTCTTC
len: 14; d_gene: NA; abundance: NA; v_gene: TRBV29-1; j_gene: TRBJ2-1; CDR3aa: CSVEETRACNEQFF; CDR3nt: TGCAGCGTTGAGGAGACTAGGGCCTGCAATGAGCAGTTCTTC
len: 17; d_gene: TRBD2; abundance: NA; v_gene: TRBV4-3; j_gene: TRBJ2-5; CDR3aa: CASSLYLGASGPETQYF; CDR3nt: TGCGCCAGCAGCTTATACCTGGGGGCTAGCGGGCCCGAGACCCAGTACTTC
len: 16; d_gene: NA; abundance: NA; v_gene: TRBV5-1; j_gene: TRBJ2-1; CDR3aa: CASKVSGARDNNEQFF; CDR3nt: TGCGCCAGCAAAGTGTCAGGGGCCCGAGACAACAATGAGCAGTTCTTC
len: 12; d_gene: TRBD1; abundance: NA; v_gene: TRBV20-1; j_gene: TRBJ1-4; CDR3aa: CSASGQLEKLFF; CDR3nt: TGCAGTGCGTCGGGACAGCTCGAAAAACTGTTTTTT
len: 17; d_gene: TRBD2; abundance: NA; v_gene: TRBV6-2/TRBV6-3; j_gene: TRBJ2-7; CDR3aa: CASSYGAFTGGLGEQYF; CDR3nt: TGTGCCAGCAGTTACGGGGCCTTTACGGGAGGGCTCGGGGAGCAGTACTTC
len: 13; d_gene: NA; abundance: NA; v_gene: TRBV29-1; j_gene: TRBJ1-1; CDR3aa: CSVAPTGDTEAFF; CDR3nt: TGCAGCGTTGCCCCTACAGGCGACACTGAAGCTTTCTTT
len: 15; d_gene: NA; abundance: few; v_gene: TRBV27; j_gene: TRBJ2-6; CDR3aa: CASSPIGPGANVLTF; CDR3nt: TGTGCCAGCAGTCCAATCGGGCCTGGGGCCAACGTCCTGACTTTC
len: 15; d_gene: TRBD2; abundance: few; v_gene: TRBV7-9; j_gene: TRBJ2-7; CDR3aa: CASSLPGLAGDEQYF; CDR3nt: TGTGCCAGCAGCTTACCGGGACTAGCGGGAGACGAGCAGTACTTC
len: 15; d_gene: NA; abundance: few; v_gene: TRBV7-2; j_gene: TRBJ2-5; CDR3aa: CASSQYPGAPETQYF; CDR3nt: TGTGCCAGCAGCCAATACCCAGGGGCCCCGGAGACCCAGTACTTC
len: 13; d_gene: TRBD1; abundance: NA; v_gene: TRBV29-1; j_gene: TRBJ2-7; CDR3aa: CSVGKTGSYEQYF; CDR3nt: TGCAGCGTTGGAAAGACAGGGTCCTACGAGCAGTACTTC
len: 10; d_gene: NA; abundance: NA; v_gene: TRBV27; j_gene: TRBJ2-3; CDR3aa: CASSSHAQYF; CDR3nt: TGTGCCAGCAGTTCTCATGCGCAGTATTTT
len: 16; d_gene: TRBD2; abundance: NA; v_gene: TRBV20-1; j_gene: TRBJ2-4; CDR3aa: CSARVIFGLAENIQYF; CDR3nt: TGCAGTGCTAGAGTTATATTCGGACTAGCCGAAAACATTCAGTACTTC
len: 16; d_gene: TRBD2; abundance: few; v_gene: TRBV28; j_gene: TRBJ2-3; CDR3aa: CASRLTSGRRGDTQYF; CDR3nt: TGTGCCAGCAGACTCACTAGCGGGAGACGGGGAGATACGCAGTATTTT
len: 16; d_gene: NA; abundance: NA; v_gene: TRBV20-1; j_gene: TRBJ2-3; CDR3aa: CSARRASSFSIDTQYF; CDR3nt: TGCAGTGCTAGAAGGGCCTCCTCTTTTAGCATAGATACGCAGTATTTT
len: 15; d_gene: NA; abundance: few; v_gene: TRBV5-1; j_gene: TRBJ2-7; CDR3aa: CASSPIDSFLGEQYF; CDR3nt: TGCGCCAGCAGCCCCATTGACAGCTTCCTCGGCGAGCAGTACTTC
len: 10; d_gene: NA; abundance: NA; v_gene: TRBV29-1; j_gene: TRBJ2-5; CDR3aa: CSAGSETQYF; CDR3nt: TGCAGCGCCGGTAGTGAGACCCAGTACTTC
len: 17; d_gene: TRBD2; abundance: NA; v_gene: TRBV5-1; j_gene: TRBJ2-1; CDR3aa: CASSLDLLAGADTEQFF; CDR3nt: TGCGCCAGCAGCTTGGACTTACTAGCGGGAGCTGACACTGAGCAGTTCTTC
len: 15; d_gene: TRBD2; abundance: once; v_gene: TRBV29-1; j_gene: TRBJ2-1; CDR3aa: CSGQTSGPYWSEQFF; CDR3nt: TGCAGCGGACAGACTAGCGGGCCATATTGGAGTGAGCAGTTCTTC
len: 16; d_gene: TRBD2; abundance: NA; v_gene: TRBV28; j_gene: TRBJ2-3; CDR3aa: CASSFGSGVTGDTQYF; CDR3nt: TGTGCCAGCAGTTTCGGAAGCGGGGTCACGGGAGATACGCAGTATTTT
len: 17; d_gene: NA; abundance: NA; v_gene: TRBV12-3/TRBV12-4; j_gene: TRBJ2-7; CDR3aa: CASSLGVGGGSSYEQYF; CDR3nt: TGTGCCAGCAGTTTAGGGGTCGGGGGAGGCAGCTCCTACGAGCAGTACTTC
len: 15; d_gene: TRBD1; abundance: NA; v_gene: TRBV20-1; j_gene: TRBJ2-7; CDR3aa: CSARDTGAATYEQYF; CDR3nt: TGCAGTGCTAGAGATACAGGGGCCGCCACCTACGAGCAGTACTTC
len: 16; d_gene: TRBD2; abundance: NA; v_gene: TRBV5-6; j_gene: TRBJ2-3; CDR3aa: CASSSGLAGTYRTQYF; CDR3nt: TGTGCCAGCAGCTCCGGACTAGCGGGAACCTACCGTACGCAGTATTTT
len: 13; d_gene: NA; abundance: NA; v_gene: TRBV10-3; j_gene: TRBJ1-2; CDR3aa: CAISEEGVRGYTF; CDR3nt: TGTGCCATCAGTGAAGAGGGGGTCCGTGGCTACACCTTC
len: 14; d_gene: TRBD1; abundance: few; v_gene: TRBV28; j_gene: TRBJ2-1; CDR3aa: CASSSSDRFNEQFF; CDR3nt: TGTGCCAGCAGTTCGTCGGACAGGTTTAATGAGCAGTTCTTC
len: 14; d_gene: NA; abundance: NA; v_gene: TRBV19; j_gene: TRBJ1-2; CDR3aa: CASSLRTTDYGYTF; CDR3nt: TGTGCCAGTAGTCTGCGGACGACTGACTATGGCTACACCTTC